This is a list of T cell receptor beta chains from one sample in a study of response to subunit inactivated influenza vaccine. TCRdb analysed the RT-PCR reads with MiXCR anew, one entry per CDR3 protein. The table has about 700,000 distinct CDR3 sequences, 11% to 15% seen once; the top ten hold 6% to 8%. The sequencing here drew on PBMCs from blood, taken around 14 days before vaccination. These TCRs come from a man aged 45-60 years who received an inactivated influenza vaccine. CDR3s include the opening cysteine and the closing phenylalanine or tryptophan. The D gene is left open where the match is weak. Clone size appears in some rows only: once, few, many, or a class for an expanded clone.

DNA	CDR3	J	length	size	D	V
TGTGCCAGCAGCCCATCGGGGGGGTTGGCTGAAGCTTTCTTT	CASSPSGGLAEAFF	TRBJ1-1	14	.	.	TRBV5-6
TGTGCCAGCAGTCTCGGACTAGCGGGGGAAATGGGTGAGCAGTTCTTC	CASSLGLAGEMGEQFF	TRBJ2-1	16	.	TRBD2	TRBV6-1
TGTGCCAGCTTTTGGGACATGGCCACAGATACGCAGTATTTT	CASFWDMATDTQYF	TRBJ2-3	14	.	.	TRBV2
TGTGCCAGCAGCCGCGATAGAGGGACTAGATCCAATGAGCAGTTCTTC	CASSRDRGTRSNEQFF	TRBJ2-1	16	.	TRBD2	TRBV4-2
TGTGCCAGCAAAAAGACTAGCGGGAGGGATGAGCAGTACTTC	CASKKTSGRDEQYF	TRBJ2-7	14	.	TRBD2	TRBV28
TGTGCCAGCAGCCCCACTAGCGGGAGTTTGAATGAGCAGTTCTTC	CASSPTSGSLNEQFF	TRBJ2-1	15	few	TRBD2	TRBV7-2
TGTGCCAGCAGTTACGCTAGCTCAGGGACAGATACGCAGTATTTT	CASSYASSGTDTQYF	TRBJ2-3	15	few	.	TRBV6-5
TGTGCCAGCAGCCAAGCGAGGCTAGCGGGAGGGCATGAGCAGTTCTTC	CASSQARLAGGHEQFF	TRBJ2-1	16	.	TRBD2	TRBV4-2
TGTGCCAGCAGCCGAGTGGGGCTTGGCTACACCTTC	CASSRVGLGYTF	TRBJ1-2	12	.	.	TRBV3-1
TGCAGTGCCCCGCCGGTGGCTAGCGGGAGGGCCAGGTGGGACAATGAGCAGTTCTTC	CSAPPVASGRARWDNEQFF	TRBJ2-1	19	.	TRBD2	TRBV20-1
TGTGCCAGCAGCTTAGCGGGGGGATCCCACACAGATACGCAGTATTTT	CASSLAGGSHTDTQYF	TRBJ2-3	16	few	.	TRBV7-9
TGCAGTGCCGCAGACACCTTGAACACTGAAGCTTTCTTT	CSAADTLNTEAFF	TRBJ1-1	13	.	.	TRBV20-1
TGTGCCAGCAGCGCCTACCGGACAGGGGGCGCGGGAGAGACCCAGTACTTC	CASSAYRTGGAGETQYF	TRBJ2-5	17	few	TRBD1	TRBV11-2
TGCAGCGTTGGGAAGGGCACGACTAATGAAAAACTGTTTTTT	CSVGKGTTNEKLFF	TRBJ1-4	14	.	.	TRBV29-1
TGTGCCGTTTGGGCGGTCAGTGGAACAGATACGCAGTATTTT	CAVWAVSGTDTQYF	TRBJ2-3	14	few	.	TRBV7-9
TGTGCCAGCAGTTTATTTGATCACCCGGGGGAAAAACTGTTTTTT	CASSLFDHPGEKLFF	TRBJ1-4	15	.	.	TRBV12-3/TRBV12-4
TGTGCCAGCAGCTTATTCTACTCGGGACAGAGCTCTGGAAACACCATATATTTT	CASSLFYSGQSSGNTIYF	TRBJ1-3	18	.	TRBD1	TRBV11-2
TGCGCCTGTGGGGGATATCCTGAAGCTTTCTTT	CACGGYPEAFF	TRBJ1-1	11	few	.	TRBV10-2
TGCAGCGTAGCTGACAGGCTGAACACTGAAGCTTTCTTT	CSVADRLNTEAFF	TRBJ1-1	13	few	.	TRBV29-1
TGCAGTGCTAGAGATCCGCAGGGTGAAGCTTTCTTT	CSARDPQGEAFF	TRBJ1-1	12	few	.	TRBV20-1
TGCGCCAGCAGCGCCCAGCGGGAGGGACGGGAGCAGTTCTTC	CASSAQREGREQFF	TRBJ2-1	14	.	TRBD2	TRBV5-1
TGTGCCAGCAGTTTAAAGGCGGGAGATACGCAGTATTTT	CASSLKAGDTQYF	TRBJ2-3	13	.	.	TRBV27
TGTGCCAGCAGCAGGACTCTCTCCTACGAGCAGTACTTC	CASSRTLSYEQYF	TRBJ2-7	13	.	.	TRBV21-1
TGTGCCAGCAGCTCAAGCTCCTATAATTCACCCCTCCACTTT	CASSSSSYNSPLHF	TRBJ1-6	14	.	.	TRBV7-6
TGTGCCAGCAGTTATCCACCCAGAAGCTATGGCTACACCTTC	CASSYPPRSYGYTF	TRBJ1-2	14	few	.	TRBV6-2/TRBV6-3
TGTGCCAGCAGCCAAGATTATACAGGAGAAGAGACCCAGTACTTC	CASSQDYTGEETQYF	TRBJ2-5	15	.	.	TRBV4-2
TGCAGTGGGCCGGGACTAGCGGGCAATGAGCAGTTCTTC	CSGPGLAGNEQFF	TRBJ2-1	13	many	TRBD2	TRBV20-1
TGTGCCAGCAGCTTCCGAGGGGTAGCCGGAGATACGCAGTATTTT	CASSFRGVAGDTQYF	TRBJ2-3	15	few	.	TRBV7-9
TGCAGCGTTGTGGACAGGGTCGCCTACGAGCAGTACTTC	CSVVDRVAYEQYF	TRBJ2-7	13	.	TRBD1	TRBV29-1
TGTGCCAGCAGTGGACTAGCGACGAACACCGGGGAGCTGTTTTTT	CASSGLATNTGELFF	TRBJ2-2	15	.	TRBD2	TRBV2
TGTGCCAGCAGTCTCGATTCGGGACAGGGTGCCTCCTATGGCTACACCTTC	CASSLDSGQGASYGYTF	TRBJ1-2	17	.	TRBD1	TRBV4-2
TGTGCCAGCAGCTCATCCCCCCCGGGACTCATAGACGGGCAGTACTTC	CASSSSPPGLIDGQYF	TRBJ2-7	16	.	.	TRBV5-6
TGCAGCGTTGAGGGGGCAGGTGAAAAACTGTTTTTT	CSVEGAGEKLFF	TRBJ1-4	12	.	.	TRBV29-1
TGTGCCAGCAGTCCTTCGACAGGGGATAGCGGCACTGAAGCTTTCTTT	CASSPSTGDSGTEAFF	TRBJ1-1	16	few	TRBD1	TRBV6-2/TRBV6-3
TGCAGTGCTAGAGATGCCGAGCAAGAGACCCAGTACTTC	CSARDAEQETQYF	TRBJ2-5	13	.	.	TRBV20-1
TGTGCCTGGAGTGGGACAGGGGAGGGCGAGCAGTACTTC	CAWSGTGEGEQYF	TRBJ2-7	13	.	TRBD1	TRBV30
TGCGCCAGCAGCCAAGATGGCCCCTCACCTAGGTACAACATTCAGTACTTC	CASSQDGPSPRYNIQYF	TRBJ2-4	17	few	.	TRBV4-3
TGTGCCACCAGTGATACAGGGTGGACCGGGGAGCTGTTTTTT	CATSDTGWTGELFF	TRBJ2-2	14	few	.	TRBV24-1
TGTGCCAGCAGTTTAGCGGGGGTAGCAGGTGATACGCAGTATTTT	CASSLAGVAGDTQYF	TRBJ2-3	15	.	.	TRBV12-3/TRBV12-4
TGCGCCAGCAGCTTGAAGCGAACTACGTTTGTCAATGAGCAGTTCTTC	CASSLKRTTFVNEQFF	TRBJ2-1	16	few	.	TRBV5-1
TGCAGTGCTTGGCCCGTAACAGGGATTGACTACGAGCAGTACTTC	CSAWPVTGIDYEQYF	TRBJ2-7	15	few	.	TRBV20-1
TGTGCCAGCAGCTCGAGACTAGCGGGGGGACTCGGGAACTTC	CASSSRLAGGLGNF	TRBJ2-7	14	.	TRBD2	TRBV7-2
TGCGCCAGCAGCCAAGATCTCGTACTAGCGGGAGTCCTATCCTACAATGAGCAGTTCTTC	CASSQDLVLAGVLSYNEQFF	TRBJ2-1	20	.	TRBD2	TRBV4-3
TGTGCCATCAGTCCCGGGACCCATTTGAACAATGAGCAGTTCTTC	CAISPGTHLNNEQFF	TRBJ2-1	15	.	.	TRBV10-3
TGCAGCGTTGAAGATCGGGTACTAGCGGGAAACTACGAGCAGTACTTC	CSVEDRVLAGNYEQYF	TRBJ2-7	16	many	TRBD2	TRBV29-1
TGTGCCAGCAGTTACTCGAGTACCGCAACTTGGTCCGGGGAGCTGTTTTTT	CASSYSSTATWSGELFF	TRBJ2-2	17	few	.	TRBV6-5
TGCGCCAGCAGCAAGGGGACACCTAATAATGAAAAACTGTTTTTT	CASSKGTPNNEKLFF	TRBJ1-4	15	many	.	TRBV5-1
TGCAGTGCTAGAGATCAGAGGGGGATAACTGGGCAGTTCTTC	CSARDQRGITGQFF	TRBJ2-1	14	.	.	TRBV20-1
TGTGCCAGCAGTTACCTGGGCTGGGACTCAAACTCCTACGAGCAGTACTTC	CASSYLGWDSNSYEQYF	TRBJ2-7	17	few	.	TRBV6-5
TGCAGCGTTGGCGGGAGGGCCTTGATTGAGCAGTTCTTC	CSVGGRALIEQFF	TRBJ2-1	13	.	TRBD2	TRBV29-1
TGTGCCATCAGTGAGCCGTATGGGGAGGGCAACTATGGCTACACCTTC	CAISEPYGEGNYGYTF	TRBJ1-2	16	.	.	TRBV10-3
TGTGCCAGCAGCTTAGGGAATTCACCCCTCCACTTT	CASSLGNSPLHF	TRBJ1-6	12	many	.	TRBV7-9
TGCGCCAGCAGCCCGGGATTCTCTAGCACAGATACGCAGTATTTT	CASSPGFSSTDTQYF	TRBJ2-3	15	few	.	TRBV5-1
TGCGCCAGCAGCTTGGATACTGTCGCAACGCAGTATTTT	CASSLDTVATQYF	TRBJ2-3	13	few	.	TRBV5-1
TGTGCCAGCGCCCCAGGGCTAGCGGGGGGACCGGGCACAGATACGCAGTATTTT	CASAPGLAGGPGTDTQYF	TRBJ2-3	18	few	TRBD2	TRBV28